The 23 T cell receptor beta chains in this list originate from one sample, sequenced in a study of Graves' ophthalmopathy and Graves' hyperthyroidism. Transcripts of RNA were the source for amplifying TCR beta CDR3 regions. The library came from an HTBI-primed first-round RT-PCR and a second-round multiplex PCR. TCRdb reprocessed the multiplex PCR reads via MiXCR and lists one record per CDR3 protein. The data show approximately 210,000 distinct CDR3 sequences, 29% seen once. Sequenced sample: peripheral blood. These receptors originate from a man over 45 with Graves' ophthalmopathy.

This clonotype was observed many times. V gene TRBV19 combines with J gene TRBJ2-7; the match to TRBD2 covers 12 bases. The CDR3 is made up of 16 amino acids. The germline gives CDR1 LNHDA, CDR2 SQIVND (reference sequence). V shed 5 bases, J shed 6 bases, and the junction held 11 bases outside the gene matches. The CDR3, as DNA: TGTGCCAGTAGTTCCTACCGACTAGCGGGAGCGTCCGAGCAGTACTTC. Its translation: CASSSYRLAGASEQYF.

This rearrangement joins TRBV6-2 or TRBV6-3 to TRBJ1-1; D possibly corresponds to TRBD1 (5 bases). Trimming stripped 0 bases from V and 7 bases from J, with 6 bases between. Germline-derived CDR1 and CDR2 are MNHEY and SVGEGT. The CDR3 runs to 12 residues. CDR3 sequence (DNA): TGTGCCAGCAGTTACTCGGGGGTTGAAGCTTTCTTT. Protein: CASSYSGVEAFF.

This clonotype occurred many times. The chain has TRBV7-9 and TRBJ1-2; D is undetermined. Germline lookup yields CDR1 SEHNR and CDR2 FQNEAQ (reference sequence). The CDR3 is 14 residues long. The ends were cut back, 7 bases at V and 3 bases at J, with 15 bases in the middle. The CDR3 region is CASTRLRSHYGYTF. The DNA for the CDR3 is TGTGCCAGCACCCGATTACGGTCTCACTATGGCTACACCTTC.

This clonotype has a count of ten or more. The chain couples TRBV28 to TRBJ1-2, with D perhaps matching TRBD1 (5 bases). V was clipped by 3 bases and J by 4 bases, with 12 bases between them. Germline V gene sequence: CDR1 MDHEN, CDR2 SYDVKM. The CDR3 runs to 14 residues. Here the CDR3 DNA reads TGTGCCAGCAGTTTCGGGGCGGGGGGCTATGGCTACACCTTC. It yields the protein CASSFGAGGYGYTF.

This chain joins TRBV20-1 and TRBJ1-1, with 10 bases matching TRBD1. The CDR3 contains 16 residues. V shed 2 bases, J shed 5 bases, and the junction held 11 bases outside the gene matches. Germline assignment: CDR1 DFQATT and CDR2 SNEGSKA (reference sequence). The CDR3 DNA reads as TGCAGTGCTAGACATACGACAGGGGGCGGTGGGACTGAAGCTTTCTTT. It translates to CSARHTTGGGGTEAFF.

The V and J genes are TRBV6-1 and TRBJ1-2; no clear D. Germline values: CDR1 MNHNS, CDR2 SASEGT. V dropped 6 bases and J dropped 7 bases, with 18 bases sitting between them. There are 14 residues in the CDR3. DNA for the CDR3: TGTGCCAGCAGCAACATCCGGCCGGTAATTGGCTACACCTTC. This encodes CASSNIRPVIGYTF.

This clonotype came up many times. This chain uses TRBV6-1 with TRBJ2-7, with 7 bases identical to TRBD1. Germline V gives CDR1 MNHNS, CDR2 SASEGT. CDR3 size: 13 residues. V gave up 5 bases and J gave up 7 bases; unmatched junction bases: 8. CDR3 in DNA: TGTGCCAGCAGTAGATCGACAGGGTTTGAGCAGTACTTC. It encodes CASSRSTGFEQYF.

This chain's CDR3 is CAWSAFYGYTF. DNA for the CDR3: TGTGCCTGGAGTGCCTTCTATGGCTACACCTTC. The V call is TRBV30, the J call TRBJ1-2; the D is unclear. Germline CDR1 is GTSNPN and CDR2 is SVGIG (reference sequence). The CDR3 contains 11 residues. Deletions cut 1 base from V and 4 bases from J, with 4 bases between.

The chain couples TRBV9 to TRBJ2-7; 9 nucleotides line up with TRBD1. Germline V gene lookup returns CDR1 SGDLS and CDR2 YYNGEE. The V gene end was trimmed by 4 bases and the J gene end by 6 bases; junction bases not matched to a gene: 2. This CDR3 is built from 12 residues. CDR3 nucleotides: TGTGCCAGCAGCATGGACAGGGGCGAGCAGTACTTC. Translating it yields CASSMDRGEQYF.

This clonotype appeared many times. The chain recombines TRBV6-1 with TRBJ1-2; D is unclear. This CDR3 is 11 amino acids long. Trimming left V 7 bases short and J 6 bases short, with 9 bases between. Germline V gene lookup returns CDR1 MNHNS and CDR2 SASEGT. CDR3 DNA sequence: TGTGCCAGCAAGTTGAAGGATGGCTACACCTTC. Translated: CASKLKDGYTF.

The chain couples TRBV2 to TRBJ1-2; no definite D call. From germline, CDR1 is SNHLY and CDR2 FYNNEI. This CDR3 spans 13 amino acids. V lost 8 bases to trimming and J lost 2 bases, with 12 bases between them. CDR3 residues: CASGDSTNYGYTF. CDR3 sequence (DNA): TGTGCCAGCGGCGACTCAACAAACTATGGCTACACCTTC.

Many counts were recorded for this clonotype. The chain carries TRBV11-2 and TRBJ2-7; D not resolved. This CDR3 is 14 amino acids long. Germline V CDR1 and CDR2: SGHAT, FQNNGV. Trimming left V 2 bases short and J 5 bases short, with 13 bases between. CDR3 residues: CASSLSRSIHEQYF. The DNA of the CDR3 is TGTGCCAGCAGCTTATCAAGATCGATCCACGAGCAGTACTTC. Drawing the rest from reference TRBV11-2 and TRBJ2-7, the complete variable domain is EAGVAQSPRYKIIEKRQSVAFWCNPISGHATLYWYQQILGQGPKLLIQFQNNGVVDDSQLPKDRFSAERLKGVDSTLKIQPAKLEDSAVYLCASSLSRSIHEQYFGPGTRLTVT.

Ten or more counts support this clonotype. This chain joins TRBV25-1 and TRBJ1-1; 7 bases agree with TRBD1. The germline V gene encodes CDR1 MGHDK and CDR2 SYGVNS. The CDR3 has 14 amino acids. J was trimmed by 2 bases and V by 6 bases; bases with no gene match: 6. DNA for the CDR3: TGTGCCAGCAGGGTGACAGGGACAAACACTGAAGCTTTCTTT. Translated, it gives CASRVTGTNTEAFF.

In its sample, this clonotype was seen many times. The chain combines TRBV5-1 with TRBJ2-5; D might be TRBD1 or TRBD2, each matching 5 bases. The CDR3 is 14 amino acids. From germline, CDR1 is SGHRS and CDR2 YFSETQ. V gave up 4 bases and J gave up 1 base, with 11 bases separating them. The DNA of the CDR3 is TGCGCCAGCAGCGGCATGGGACCCCAAGAGACCCAGTACTTC. It codes for CASSGMGPQETQYF.

This clonotype appeared once. The chain links TRBV28 to TRBJ1-5; D is unclear. Between the trimmed V and J ends, which lost 3 bases and 1 base, there was a span of 10 bases. The CDR3 covers 15 residues. From germline, CDR1 is MDHEN and CDR2 SYDVKM. This chain's CDR3 is CASSLGGFSNQPQHF. CDR3 bases: TGTGCCAGCAGTTTGGGTGGATTCAGCAATCAGCCCCAGCATTTT.

The gene calls are TRBV6-2 or TRBV6-3 and TRBJ2-7; D is undetermined. V lost 2 bases, J lost 3 bases, and 14 bases lay in between. Germline CDR1 is MNHEY and CDR2 is SVGEGT. The CDR3 runs to 15 residues. The CDR3 nucleotides read TGTGCCAGCAGTTACCGGCGGCTAGGCGACTACGAGCAGTACTTC. This codes for CASSYRRLGDYEQYF.

This clonotype was detected many times. V usage is TRBV24-1 and J usage is TRBJ1-2, with D hard to call. Germline loops: CDR1 KGHDR, CDR2 SFDVKD. Trimming removed 2 bases from V and 0 bases from J, with 9 bases in between. The CDR3 covers 15 residues. CDR3 loop: CATSDSKITNYGYTF. The CDR3 DNA is TGTGCCACCAGTGATTCAAAAATAACTAACTATGGCTACACCTTC.

The chain recombines TRBV27 with TRBJ1-5; tentative D call: TRBD1 (5 bases). The length of the CDR3 is 15 residues. The germline V and J ends were trimmed by 6 bases and 4 bases, with 16 bases remaining between them. Germline-derived CDR1 and CDR2 are MNHEY and SMNVEV (reference sequence). As DNA, the CDR3 is TGTGCCAGCAGCCGGACAATAGGGGAGAATCAGCCCCAGCATTTT. Translated: CASSRTIGENQPQHF.

There are many counts of this clonotype. CDR3 sequence reads: CASSYGVYTGELFF. The CDR3 nucleotides read TGTGCCAGCAGTTACGGGGTTTACACCGGGGAGCTGTTTTTT. The chain carries TRBV6-2 or TRBV6-3 and TRBJ2-2; no clear D. The V gene's germline CDR1 is MNHEY and CDR2 SVGEGT. The CDR3 extends over 14 amino acids. V was clipped by 2 bases and J by 3 bases, with 7 bases between them.

This chain connects TRBV7-2 to TRBJ2-7; possible D gene TRBD2, 5 bases. The germline gives CDR1 SGHTA, CDR2 FQGNSA. The V end lost 1 base, the J end lost 0 bases, and 10 bases lay between the germline ends. The length of the CDR3 is 15 residues. In DNA, the CDR3 is TGTGCCAGCAGCTTAGGGGGTAGCGCCTCCTACGAGCAGTACTTC. It encodes CASSLGGSASYEQYF.

This clonotype occurred many times. The rearrangement links TRBV6-5 to TRBJ2-7; TRBD2 matches at 7 bases. V lost 7 bases, J lost 4 bases, and 10 bases stayed unmatched. The CDR3 has 14 amino acids. Germline assignment: CDR1 MNHEY and CDR2 SVGAGI. CDR3 sequence reads: CASTPGGAIYEQYF. As DNA, the CDR3 is TGTGCCAGCACTCCGGGGGGAGCAATTTACGAGCAGTACTTC.

This clonotype came up many times. V gene TRBV6-2 or TRBV6-3 combines with J gene TRBJ2-7; 7 bases align to TRBD1. Trimming at V came to 4 bases and at J to 3 bases, leaving 3 bases not matched to a gene. Germline loops: CDR1 MNHEY, CDR2 SVGEGT. The CDR3 totals 13 residues. The CDR3 sequence is CASSSGQDYEQYF. The CDR3 coding sequence is TGTGCCAGCAGTTCAGGACAGGACTACGAGCAGTACTTC.

This clonotype has at least ten counts. This chain connects TRBV7-9 to TRBJ2-7; D perhaps matches TRBD1 (6 bases). The V gene lost 5 bases and the J gene lost 2 bases, with 16 bases spanning the gap. From germline, CDR1 is SEHNR and CDR2 FQNEAQ (reference sequence). The CDR3 sequence is 15 residues long. CDR3 coding DNA: TGTGCCAGCAGCCCACCAGGACAGCCAACCTACGAGCAGTACTTC. This gives the protein CASSPPGQPTYEQYF.